Only a few counts were recorded for the clone carrying this T cell receptor (beta chain). Its target is not known. MiXCR, run by TCRdb on the 5' RACE reads, gives a single entry per CDR3 protein. The sample has hundreds of thousands of distinct CDR3 sequences; 10% to 15% are singletons. This specimen belongs to a study of identical twins. Study observations and caveats: Weaker excess twin sharing was seen among beta out-of-frame sequences.

V was trimmed by 5 bases and J by 6 bases, leaving 6 bases between them. This CDR3 comprises 11 residues. The germline CDR1 and CDR2 sequences are PRHDT and FYEKMQ (reference sequence). The sample was also reused in another study, on yellow fever vaccine responses in identical twins.

The clonotype originates from a woman under 30 in good health. The sample was CD8+ T cells sorted from blood. The rearrangement uses TRBV13 and TRBJ2-3; tentative D call: TRBD2 (5 bases). CDR3 sequence: CASSASDTQYF. The CDR3 DNA sequence: TGTGCCAGCAGCGCTAGCGATACGCAGTATTTT. The whole variable domain, filled in from reference TRBV13 and TRBJ2-3, reads AAGVIQSPRHLIKEKRETATLKCYPIPRHDTVYWYQQGPGQDPQFLISFYEKMQSDKGSIPDRFSAQQFSDYHSELNMSSLELGDSALYFCASSASDTQYFGPGTRLTVL.